This TCR beta chain was profiled in a study of blood T cell repertoires in COVID-19. Turning to the study itself: Sample material is recorded as cDNA or gDNA derived from T cells, B-cell-depleted T cells, or PBMCs.

The J segment lost 4 bases and the V segment lost 5 bases, leaving 6 bases of the junction unmatched. The CDR3 is 14 residues long. Germline V gene data show CDR1 as SGHAT and CDR2 as FQNNGV. Original methodology: Reference gene primer amplification gave estimated nucleated cell counts. Libraries were prepared by immunoSEQ multiplex PCR; TCRdb keeps only in-frame clonotypes and omits some of them. The V and J calls and clone size are taken from that table; D and trimming were inferred from the DNA. The data show 200,000 to 300,000 clones, roughly 88% seen once. Categorization into cohorts depended on clinical history that participants reported.

The chain carries TRBV11-2 and TRBJ2-5; 8 bases line up with TRBD1. Sequencing input: PBMCs or T cells enriched from blood (not recorded which). The clonotype was recovered from a middle-aged woman with acute COVID-19. CDR3 residues: CASSRQGAPETQYF. CDR3 sequence (DNA): TGTGCCAGCAGCAGGCAGGGGGCGCCAGAGACCCAGTACTTC. The full variable domain, rest sourced from reference TRBV11-2 and TRBJ2-5, is EAGVAQSPRYKIIEKRQSVAFWCNPISGHATLYWYQQILGQGPKLLIQFQNNGVVDDSQLPKDRFSAERLKGVDSTLKIQPAKLEDSAVYLCASSRQGAPETQYFGPGTRLLVL.